The 3 T cell receptor beta chains below were found in one sample sequenced in a study of cytomegalovirus exposure and HLA in healthy donors. PCR was performed using 60 Vbeta and 13 Jbeta primers. Method: immunoSEQ multiplex PCR; TCRdb's copy keeps in-frame clones and lacks some. The sample carries approximately 55,000 clones, 81% recorded once. The sample was PBMCs. Receptors were obtained from a boy aged 5-17 years in good health and CMV-seropositive.

The rearrangement links TRBV13 to TRBJ2-7, with D perhaps matching TRBD1 (5 bases). The V gene's germline CDR1 is PRHDT and CDR2 FYEKMQ (reference sequence). The CDR3 is made up of 14 amino acids. Trimming pared 5 bases from V and 0 bases from J, leaving 11 bases between. Written as DNA, the CDR3 is TGTGCCAGCAGCCTCCGGCAGGGCTCCTACGAGCAGTACTTC. This gives the protein CASSLRQGSYEQYF. The entire variable domain, with the rest obtained from reference TRBV13 and TRBJ2-7, is as follows: AAGVIQSPRHLIKEKRETATLKCYPIPRHDTVYWYQQGPGQDPQFLISFYEKMQSDKGSIPDRFSAQQFSDYHSELNMSSLELGDSALYFCASSLRQGSYEQYFGPGTRLTVT.

About this clone itself: Mismatch with germline at one junction end may stem from a read error. The chain carries TRBV7-9 and TRBJ2-7, with D possibly being TRBD1 (5 bases). The CDR3 runs to 14 residues. Germline CDR1 and CDR2: SEHNR and FQNEAQ (reference sequence). As DNA, the CDR3 is TGTTCCAGCAGCTTTAAGGGGAATACCTACGAGCAGTACTTC. As protein: CSSSFKGNTYEQYF.

The chain is built from TRBV5-5 and TRBJ1-2; possible D gene TRBD1, 6 bases. Deletions cut 4 bases from V and 7 bases from J, with 17 bases between. This CDR3 is built from 14 residues. Germline loops: CDR1 SGHKS, CDR2 YYEKEE (reference sequence). In DNA, the CDR3 is TGTGCCAGCAGCCGTTTGGCGGGGGCGGGTGGCTACACCTTC. Amino acids: CASSRLAGAGGYTF.